The clone carrying this T cell receptor beta chain showed up many times. The antigen is not known. A single record per CDR3 protein comes from TCRdb applying MiXCR to the RT-PCR reads. This table has around 530,000 distinct CDR3 sequences, over 9.5% appearing once. This entry belongs to a study of response to subunit inactivated influenza vaccine. Overall study findings and caveats: Authors suggested each seasonal influenza vaccination recruits few new T cells.

CDR1 is KGHDR, CDR2 SFDVKD, per germline. The CDR3 length is 17 residues. V was trimmed by 4 bases and J by 0 bases, leaving 15 bases between them. The origin of this receptor is a man over 45 who received an inactivated influenza vaccine. The material sequenced was PBMCs from blood, taken on the day of vaccination. The chain has TRBV24-1 and TRBJ2-1; possibly TRBD2 for D (6 bases). CDR3 protein: CATSEEGRGSSYNEQFF. The CDR3 bases are TGTGCCACCAGTGAGGAAGGGCGGGGTAGCTCCTACAATGAGCAGTTCTTC.